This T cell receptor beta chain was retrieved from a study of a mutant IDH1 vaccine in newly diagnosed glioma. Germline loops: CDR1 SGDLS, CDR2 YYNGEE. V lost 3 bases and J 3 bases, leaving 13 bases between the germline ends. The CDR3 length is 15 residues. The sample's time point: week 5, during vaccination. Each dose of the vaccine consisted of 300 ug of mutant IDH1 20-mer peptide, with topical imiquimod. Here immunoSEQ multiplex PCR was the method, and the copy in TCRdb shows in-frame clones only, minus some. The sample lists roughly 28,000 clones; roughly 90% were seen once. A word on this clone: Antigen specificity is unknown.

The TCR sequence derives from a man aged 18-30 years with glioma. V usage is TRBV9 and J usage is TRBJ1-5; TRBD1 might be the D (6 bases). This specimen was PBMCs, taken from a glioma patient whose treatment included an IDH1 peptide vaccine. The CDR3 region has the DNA TGTGCCAGCAGCGCGGACAGCGGCTACAATCAGCCCCAGCATTTT. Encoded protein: CASSADSGYNQPQHF.